This paragraph reports one T cell receptor (beta chain). Many counts were recorded for this clonotype. This receptor's antigen is unknown. Per-nucleotide qualities are absent, and no much larger clonotype sits a single base away. For unsorted PBMC libraries, 2 million PBMCs were used after storage in RNAlater at -80 degrees C until RNA extraction. Multiple sclerosis patients were enrolled in a US clinical protocol under which disease progression was evaluated by magnetic resonance imaging. PBMCs were separated from peripheral blood using Ficoll-Hypaque density gradient centrifugation and then cryopreserved in liquid nitrogen. cDNA synthesis used template-switch 5'RACE with a primer carrying a 10-nucleotide random unique molecular identifier tagging each TCR transcript. Every sequencing run yielded over 190 million TCR-beta sequences covering 15-18 subjects. The RNeasy kit was used to extract total RNA. The KAPA Real-time Library Amplification kit was used to amplify TCR-beta VDJ regions with primers for the TCR constant region and the 5'RACE anchor. A first PCR added sample indexes and Illumina adaptors, and a second PCR then raised library yield. The roughly 650 bp TCR product was size-selected on a 2% E-gel SizeSelection system after Ampure bead purification. Before pooling, library quality was assessed on a Bioanalyzer, concentration was determined with Qubit, and library quantification was performed with the Kapa Library Quantification kit. An Illumina HiSeq 2500 was used to sequence the libraries paired-end at 2 x 150 bp. To increase sequence diversity, roughly 24-31% phiX was spiked into each library pool. Per the source publication's procedure: Quality-filtered reads were processed with the UMI-based MiGEC pipeline, which removed over 75% of raw TCR sequences during error correction. VDJ genes were aligned to IMGT germline references, and clonotypes were defined by unique CDR3 amino acid sequence plus V-J genes. Clonal expansion, Shannon diversity, and CDR3 relatedness (CalcPairwiseDistances, ClusterSamples) were evaluated with VDJtools, and phylogenetic trees were built with CLCbio workbench. Expanded clones were defined as having at least 8 unique UMIs, based on coefficient-of-variation modelling across technical triplicates. TCRdb reprocessing: public reads trimmed at Q25 with fastp, clones called with MiXCR, in-frame beta chains kept. CDR3 protein duplicates are merged, each entry listing the most common genes and DNA. TCRdb, rather than the study authors, made the V and J calls. The sample table contains more than 50,000 distinct CDR3 sequences; only one count was recorded for roughly 3.5% of them. Of the sample, 7.1% falls within the top ten clones.

The entry originates in a study of neurological immune-mediated disorders (dated by TCRdb to about 2019). Some background on the complete study: Among the approximately 34 multiple sclerosis patients, 31 had relapsing-remitting MS and 3 had secondary progressive MS. Using UMI-based sequencing, the study compared peripheral blood TCR-beta repertoires from patients with HTLV-I-associated myelopathy (HAM/TSP), patients with multiple sclerosis, and healthy controls. Alongside PBMC samples, the set of some 100 TCR-beta libraries contained longitudinal samples, technical triplicates, and paired CD4+ and CD8+ T-cell subsets that had been sorted. The cohort was made up of 68 subjects, consisting of around 14 HAM/TSP patients, about 35 multiple sclerosis patients and 20 healthy controls.

Relative to germline, V is 5 bases shorter and J is 6 bases shorter, with 17 bases between their ends. CDR1 KGHSH and CDR2 LQKENI were looked up in the germline V gene. Inclusive of the bounding cysteine and phenylalanine, the CDR3 is 15 residues long. The CDR3 DNA has 45 bases and is translated from base 1. The full study reports these points: The MS cluster was not associated with any clinical or MRI features, and the authors stated that larger cohorts are needed. In phylogenetic analysis, the repertoires of 18 of 34 MS patients grouped into a cluster of related CDR3 sequences, which suggests a possible signature at the repertoire level. The highest TCR clonal expansion was observed in HAM/TSP patients, whereas the lowest was observed in MS patients, even when compared with healthy controls. Expanded clones from different subjects shared no identical CDR3 amino acid sequences, which suggests that TCR-beta repertoires were private in all groups.

The specimen sequenced was PBMCs. This receptor was obtained from a woman aged 60-75 years with multiple sclerosis. The chain links TRBV18 with TRBJ2-1, with TRBD2 tentatively as D gene (5 bases match). The sequence in DNA is TGTGCCAGCTCAGTGACTATCCGTGTCGGCAATGAGCAGTTCTTC. Its translation reads: CASSVTIRVGNEQFF. Extended through the reference TRBV18 and TRBJ2-1 proteins, this CDR3 yields the full variable domain: NAGVMQNPRHLVRRRGQEARLRCSPMKGHSHVYWYRQLPEEGLKFMVYLQKENIIDESGMPKERFSAEFPKEGPSILRIQQVVRGDSAAYFCASSVTIRVGNEQFFGPGTRLTVL.